Each of the 9 T cell receptor beta chains below was sequenced from the same sample in a study of control samples from healthy donors and cancer patients (TCRdb year 2020). Libraries were prepared through the immunoSEQ multiplex PCR assay. TCRdb provides this immuneACCESS table in a form limited to in-frame rearrangements. Some clones are lacking; in checked studies, under half of them reflect an unresolved V gene, and why the rest are absent is not known. For this sample there are about 53,000 clones; 75% to 90% appear just once. The ten largest clones represent roughly 13% of the sample. The sequencing sample was made of PBMCs. The receptors originated from a man aged 60-69 years with head and neck cancer.

This chain joins TRBV9 and TRBJ1-1; TRBD1 matches at 7 bases. V lost 0 bases, J lost 3 bases, and 5 bases stayed unmatched. Germline CDR1 reads SGDLS; CDR2 reads YYNGEE. The CDR3 totals 15 residues. The CDR3 DNA reads TGTGCCAGCAGCGTAGTGCCAGGGGGGTACACTGAAGCTTTCTTT. Translating gives CASSVVPGGYTEAFF.

This chain joins TRBV18 and TRBJ1-3; unclear D gene. Germline CDR1 is KGHSH and CDR2 is LQKENI. V lost 0 bases to trimming and J lost 4 bases, with 7 bases between them. The CDR3 consists of 14 residues. CDR3 amino acids: CASSPPADGNTIYF. Here the CDR3 DNA reads TGTGCCAGCTCACCACCGGCGGACGGAAACACCATATATTTT.

The chain couples TRBV11-2 to TRBJ2-7, with 13 bases matching TRBD2. Trimming removed 7 bases from V and 6 bases from J; junction bases left unmatched: 15. The CDR3 runs to 17 residues. Germline CDR1 is SGHAT and CDR2 is FQNNGV. In nucleotides, the CDR3 is TGTGCCAGCAACCCCGTGGGACTAGCGGGATCTCGGGGCGAGCAGTACTTC. This codes for CASNPVGLAGSRGEQYF. The full variable domain, rest sourced from reference TRBV11-2 and TRBJ2-7, is EAGVAQSPRYKIIEKRQSVAFWCNPISGHATLYWYQQILGQGPKLLIQFQNNGVVDDSQLPKDRFSAERLKGVDSTLKIQPAKLEDSAVYLCASNPVGLAGSRGEQYFGPGTRLTVT.

This chain uses TRBV15 with TRBJ1-5, with TRBD1 as a possible D gene (5 bases). V was cut by 2 bases and J by 5 bases, with 10 bases left in between. Germline loops: CDR1 LNHNV, CDR2 YYDKDF (reference sequence). The CDR3 sequence is 14 residues long. The CDR3 bases are TGTGCCACCAGCAGATCGGGGCCCCATCAGCCCCAGCATTTT. Its translation: CATSRSGPHQPQHF. The entire variable domain, with the rest obtained from reference TRBV15 and TRBJ1-5, is as follows: DAMVIQNPRYQVTQFGKPVTLSCSQTLNHNVMYWYQQKSSQAPKLLFHYYDKDFNNEADTPDNFQSRRPNTSFCFLDIRSPGLGDTAMYLCATSRSGPHQPQHFGDGTRLSIL.

The chain carries TRBV30 and TRBJ2-1; D not resolved. V lost 3 bases and J lost 4, with 7 bases in between. The CDR3 sequence is 12 residues long. The V gene's germline CDR1 is GTSNPN and CDR2 SVGIG (reference sequence). CDR3 nucleotides: TGTGCCTGGAGGGGCAAGTACAATGAGCAGTTCTTC. Translated, it gives CAWRGKYNEQFF.

The chain employs TRBV12-3 or TRBV12-4 and TRBJ2-5; D gene uncertain. The CDR3 is made up of 12 amino acids. Trimming removed 5 bases at V and 4 bases at J, with 8 bases between. CDR3 nucleotides: TGTGCCAGCAGTCTAAGGGCAGAGACCCAGTACTTC. Protein sequence: CASSLRAETQYF.

This chain joins TRBV2 and TRBJ2-2, with 11 bases lining up with TRBD1. CDR1 SNHLY and CDR2 FYNNEI come from the germline V gene. The CDR3 spans 16 residues. Trimming took 2 bases from V and 7 from J; bases not matched to a gene: 6. The DNA of the CDR3 is TGTGCCAGCAGTGAAAGGACAGGGGGCGCAGGCGGGGAGCTGTTTTTT. Translating gives CASSERTGGAGGELFF.

V gene TRBV19 combines with J gene TRBJ2-1; D is unclear. The germline V and J ends were trimmed by 3 bases and 8 bases, with 5 bases remaining between them. The CDR3 has 11 amino acids. Germline CDR1 and CDR2: LNHDA and SQIVND (reference sequence). The CDR3: CASSIEYEQFF. CDR3 in DNA: TGTGCCAGTAGTATTGAGTATGAGCAGTTCTTC.

The sample holds a few counts of this clone. The V gene is TRBV4-2, the J gene TRBJ2-2; 7 bases fit TRBD2. Germline assignment: CDR1 LGHNA and CDR2 YNFKEQ. V dropped 4 bases and J dropped 6; count of bases not matched to a gene: 17. The length of the CDR3 is 18 residues. The CDR3 protein is CASSREQGGLVYAGELFF. DNA for the CDR3: TGTGCCAGCAGCCGGGAGCAGGGCGGACTAGTTTACGCCGGGGAGCTGTTTTTT.